This T cell receptor beta chain is from a study of T cell responses to AZD1222 COVID-19 vaccine listed by TCRdb under 2021. For the study in its entirety: TCR sequencing was performed for 230 to 250 trial participants, of whom 200 to 210 were given two doses of AZD1222 and approximately 25 were given two doses of MenACWY control vaccine. Trial participants were enrolled into age subgroups of 18-55, 56-69 and 70-plus years, which contained around 150, 28 and 57 TCR-sequenced participants, respectively. Overall results and qualifications from the work: Vaccine-associated CD4 TCRs spanned the whole spike protein, with dominant responses in regions 160-218 and 743-854. After two AZD1222 doses, spike-specific TCR breadth and depth were significantly higher than at day 0 and than in MenACWY recipients. Participants were mostly white British and included more females than males, and it was suggested by the authors that clonal diversity may have been underestimated. Reportedly, almost half of the unique spike-specific TCRs recognized epitopes lying outside the regions that are mutated in the B.1.351 and B.1.1.7 variants. Because no day 14 peak-response samples were available, repertoires were characterized only after the peak T cell response. The 56-69-year group was small, and its depth increase did not reach significance, likely because of low power. Conclusions about previously exposed vaccinees were limited because only 6 or 7 AZD1222 recipients were SARS-CoV-2 seropositive at baseline.

What this sample's time point label stands for: about 28 days (+/-7) after the second vaccine dose. AZD1222 recipients whose second dose came at about 4 weeks and those whose second dose came at about 12 weeks were combined into one group, since spike-specific TCR depth and breadth did not differ between the two schedules. Vaccinee samples came from UK trials COV001 and COV002, including a single-blind randomized controlled phase 2/3 trial of AZD1222 (ChAdOx1 nCoV-19) in healthy adults. For TCRbeta chain sequencing, PBMC samples were collected from trial participants at day 0 and at day 28 after the second dose. As regards this clone: The antigen this receptor binds is unknown. Per-base qualities were not stored, and no clone one base away is much larger.

The CDR3 regions of human TCRbeta chains were subjected to immunosequencing. Processing in the source paper ran as follows. Repertoire TCRs were checked for matches against a reference library of SARS-CoV-2-specific TCRs that had been generated using the MIRA antigen-specificity platform. Breadth meant the fraction of unique TCRs that were SARS-CoV-2-associated, whereas depth meant the fraction of total T cells that were SARS-CoV-2-associated. Using the MIRA data, every spike-specific TCR was mapped to the spike region that the TCR reacted to and assigned to either a CD4 or a CD8 class. Log10-transformed breadth and depth values were compared by one-way ANOVA with Sidak's multiple comparisons tests. The clones in this table, taken by TCRdb from immuneACCESS, are in-frame only. Not every clone is retained; where verified, under half of the shortfall comes from an unresolved V gene, and the cause of the rest is unknown. That table gives V, J and clone size, and the DNA gave D and trimming. The sample table lists about 120,000 clones, 92% of them with a count of one. Clones ranked in the top ten supply approximately 1.4% of the sample.

Taken from cysteine to phenylalanine, the CDR3 has 17 residues. The only DNA kept is the CDR3, 51 bases in frame from the first base. Via the germline V gene, CDR1 is SGDLS and CDR2 YYNGEE. The sequence came from an adult who received the AZD1222 COVID-19 vaccine. The sequence links TRBV9 to TRBJ2-7, with 9 middle bases fitting TRBD2. This specimen was peripheral blood, taken 28 days after the second AZD1222 dose. In nucleotides, the sequence is TGTGCAGAAGGGATTAGGAGAGGGGCGGGAGGGCCTCACGAGCAGTACTTC. This sequence encodes CAEGIRRGAGGPHEQYF.